The rows below give T cell receptor beta chains drawn from one sample of a study of CD8 T cells in Susac syndrome. MiXCR was run by TCRdb on the immunoSEQ multiplex PCR reads, yielding one entry per CDR3 protein. The repertoire has approximately 150,000 distinct CDR3 sequences, around 94% of them found once; the top ten carry roughly 0.083%. The sample was CD4+ T cells from PBMCs. These receptors were obtained from a human donor in good health. Both conserved end residues are part of each CDR3. The D gene is left open where the match is weak. Clone size is not always given. Where it is, it says once, few, many or a class for expanded clones.

>19|TRBV27|TRBD2|TRBJ2-7|.
CASSPRGPGLAGENDEQYF
TGTGCCAGCAGCCCACGAGGGCCGGGACTAGCGGGAGAGAATGACGAGCAGTACTTC
>17|TRBV12-3/TRBV12-4|.|TRBJ2-3|.
CASSFYPLGGSTDTQYF
TGTGCCAGCAGTTTTTACCCCCTTGGCGGGAGCACAGATACGCAGTATTTT
>15|TRBV13|TRBD1|TRBJ1-2|once
CASSTDRDSNYGYTF
TGTGCCAGCAGCACAGACAGGGATTCTAACTATGGCTACACCTTC
>13|TRBV5-6|TRBD1|TRBJ2-1|.
CASSLAPGQYAFF
TGTGCCAGCAGCTTGGCCCCGGGACAGTATGCGTTCTTC
>18|TRBV18|TRBD1|TRBJ1-1|once
CASSIEVGTGIMKAEAFF
TGTGCCAGCTCAATAGAAGTCGGGACAGGGATCATGAAGGCTGAAGCTTTCTTT
>16|TRBV24-1|TRBD1|TRBJ2-3|.
CATSDGDRGRSDTQYF
TGTGCCACCAGTGATGGGGACAGGGGGCGTTCAGATACGCAGTATTTT
>16|TRBV3-1|TRBD2|TRBJ2-1|.
CASRGVAGGPGNEQFF
TGTGCCAGCAGGGGCGTGGCGGGAGGGCCTGGGAATGAGCAGTTCTTC
>15|TRBV29-1|TRBD2|TRBJ2-7|.
CSARGASGRLYEQYF
TGCAGCGCCAGGGGCGCTAGCGGGAGACTCTACGAGCAGTACTTC
>13|TRBV7-2|.|TRBJ1-1|.
CASSTRQNTEAFF
TGTGCCAGCAGCACCCGACAAAACACTGAAGCTTTCTTT
>15|TRBV5-4|.|TRBJ1-1|once
CASSLVGGANTEAFF
TGTGCCAGCAGCTTGGTGGGGGGAGCCAACACTGAAGCTTTCTTT
>14|TRBV7-3|TRBD2|TRBJ2-1|.
CASSLTSGNNEQFF
TGTGCCAGCAGCTTAACTAGCGGGAACAATGAGCAGTTCTTC
>14|TRBV12-3/TRBV12-4|TRBD2|TRBJ2-1|once
CASSPGLDDNEQFF
TGTGCCAGCAGTCCGGGACTAGATGACAATGAGCAGTTCTTC
>16|TRBV5-1|TRBD2|TRBJ2-2|.
CASRRLAGGNTGELFF
TGCGCCAGCAGACGACTAGCGGGAGGGAACACCGGGGAGCTGTTTTTT